What follows describes a single TCR beta chain. As it was prepared, the TCRbeta library received unique molecular identifiers. Using its own MiXCR run on the PCR reads, TCRdb lists one record per CDR3 protein. The sample has approximately 640,000 distinct CDR3 sequences; around 17% are singletons. The CDR3 sequence is 15 residues long. The V end was cut by 8 bases, the J end by 0 bases, with 14 bases between. CDR1 and CDR2 (germline): SSHAT, FNYEAQ (reference sequence). The data derive from a study of T-cell reconstitution after alpha-beta-depleted transplantation in children. This clonotype was obtained from a human donor who donated a stem cell graft to a child with acute myeloid leukemia. The specimen was PBMCs from the stem cell graft donor, collected from the stem cell graft. This chain uses TRBV7-7 with TRBJ2-1, with D possibly matching TRBD1 (6 bases). The CDR3 sequence: CASANRVSSYNEQFF. The CDR3 DNA sequence: TGTGCCAGCGCGAACAGGGTCAGCTCCTACAATGAGCAGTTCTTC.